This record concerns one T cell receptor (beta chain) sequence. It has no known antigen specificity. No base-level quality is on record; no much larger clone is a single base apart. The sample has other DNA sequences that encode this CDR3 too. This entry comes from a study of control samples from healthy donors and cancer patients (TCRdb year 2020). To prepare the library, the immunoSEQ multiplex PCR assay was applied. Not all clones reach the TCRdb copy of this immuneACCESS table, which keeps in-frame sequences only. Checked studies attribute under half of the gap to unresolved V genes and leave the rest unexplained. The sample yields 20,000 to 25,000 clones; more than 70% were counted once. The ten largest clones represent roughly 37% of the sample. V gives up 2 bases and J gives up 2 bases, and the segment between their germline ends measures 10 bases. Measured from the cysteine to the phenylalanine, the CDR3 is 15 residues long. Only the CDR3 portion is preserved as DNA: 45 bases, with reading frame beginning at the first base. According to the germline V gene (reference sequence), CDR1 reads SEHNR and CDR2 reads FQNEAQ.

The receptor was isolated from a man between 60 and 70 years old with head and neck cancer. Sample: PBMCs. Here the chain combines TRBV7-9 and TRBJ1-3, and TRBD1 may be the D gene, going by 5 matching bases. The encoded CDR3 is CASSLQGAAGNTIYF. The nucleotide sequence reads TGTGCCAGCAGCTTACAGGGAGCGGCTGGAAACACCATATATTTT.